The 15 T cell receptor beta chains given below trace back to one sample, sequenced in a study of T-cell reconstitution after alpha-beta-depleted transplantation in children (dated by TCRdb to the mid-2010s). Libraries were prepared through PCR. Sequencing was carried out with an Illumina HiSeq 2500. TCR libraries were prepared with molecular barcoding, using unique molecular identifiers to normalize TCRbeta repertoire quantification. TCRdb reprocessed the public reads (quality trimming at Q25 with fastp, clone calling with MiXCR) and kept in-frame beta chains. Rows with one shared CDR3 protein collapse into an entry with the most common genes and DNA. The sample table lists about 690,000 distinct CDR3 sequences, roughly 15% of them with a count of one. The ten biggest clones cover 0.9% to 1.2% of the sample. The sample here was PBMCs from the stem cell graft donor, taken from the stem cell graft. The receptors derive from a human donor who donated a stem cell graft to a child with acute myeloid leukemia.

This clonotype was detected many times. The rearrangement links TRBV6-1 to TRBJ2-1; tentative D call: TRBD1 (5 bases). Germline loops: CDR1 MNHNS, CDR2 SASEGT. There are 14 residues in the CDR3. The ends were cut back, 0 bases at V and 11 bases at J, with 14 bases in the middle. The CDR3: CASSEARWTSKQFF. The CDR3 bases are TGTGCCAGCAGTGAAGCCCGCTGGACATCTAAGCAGTTCTTC.

This sequence joins TRBV29-1 and TRBJ2-1; perhaps D is TRBD1 or TRBD2 (5 bases each). CDR1 is SQVTM, CDR2 ANQGSEA, per germline. This CDR3 contains 17 residues. Trimming pared 2 bases from V and 9 bases from J, leaving 26 bases between. CDR3 coding DNA: TGCAGCGTTGAAAGGGGCTTAGGAGGTTTTGGGTCTAGTGAGCAGTTCTTC. Translated: CSVERGLGGFGSSEQFF.

The rearrangement joins TRBV5-1 to TRBJ2-3, with D perhaps matching TRBD1 or TRBD2 (5 bases each). Trimming took off 7 bases at V and 0 bases at J, with 12 bases between the two ends. Germline assignment: CDR1 SGHRS and CDR2 YFSETQ. This CDR3 has 14 amino acids. CDR3 in DNA: TGCGCCAGCTGCGAGGGGTCTAGCACAGATACGCAGTATTTT. Encoded protein: CASCEGSSTDTQYF.

This clonotype was recorded a few times. V usage is TRBV27 and J usage is TRBJ1-5; TRBD1 might be the D (6 bases). From germline, CDR1 is MNHEY and CDR2 SMNVEV (reference sequence). V was clipped by 2 bases and J by 4 bases, with 12 bases between them. The CDR3 covers 15 residues. Written as DNA, the CDR3 is TGTGCCAGCAGTTTAGGTGGACAGCTAAATCAGCCCCAGCATTTT. Protein sequence: CASSLGGQLNQPQHF.

This clonotype appeared a few times. The chain joins TRBV12-2 to TRBJ2-1; the table calls TRBD2, which could not be checked here. TRBV12-2 constitutes a pseudogene. This CDR3 has 18 amino acids. In nucleotides, the CDR3 is TGTGCAAGTCGCTTAGCGTGGGCTAGCGGAGGCTCCTACAATGAGCAGTTCTTC. It translates to CASRLAWASGGSYNEQFF.

In this sample, this clonotype turned up many times. The chain joins TRBV5-1 to TRBJ2-2; D unclear. The CDR3 is 14 residues long. CDR1 and CDR2 (germline): SGHRS, YFSETQ. Trimming took off 0 bases at V and 2 bases at J, with 5 bases between the two ends. Here the CDR3 reads CASSLDLNTGELFF. DNA of the CDR3: TGCGCCAGCAGCTTGGACCTAAACACCGGGGAGCTGTTTTTT. The full variable domain, rest sourced from reference TRBV5-1 and TRBJ2-2, is KAGVTQTPRYLIKTRGQQVTLSCSPISGHRSVSWYQQTPGQGLQFLFEYFSETQRNKGNFPGRFSGRQFSNSRSEMNVSTLELGDSALYLCASSLDLNTGELFFGEGSRLTVL.

Note on this clonotype: Given a much more abundant clone one base away, this may be a read error. The chain recombines TRBV20-1 with TRBJ1-5; 8 bases are shared with TRBD1. Germline V gene sequence: CDR1 DFQATT, CDR2 SNEGSKA (reference sequence). V gave up 3 bases and J gave up 3 bases; unmatched junction bases: 4. The CDR3 runs to 14 residues. The CDR3 here is CSARDRVANQPQHF. The DNA of the CDR3 is TGCAGTGCTAGGGACAGGGTCGCCAATCAGCCCCAGCATTTT.

This clonotype showed up many times. This chain uses TRBV20-1 with TRBJ2-3, with D possibly matching TRBD2 (5 bases). The V end was cut by 6 bases, the J end by 6 bases, with 19 bases between. Per germline, CDR1 DFQATT and CDR2 SNEGSKA (reference sequence). This CDR3 contains 14 residues. The DNA of the CDR3 is TGCAGTGCCCCGACGGAGGACTTTGGGGATACGCAGTATTTT. This translates into CSAPTEDFGDTQYF.

The J gene is TRBJ2-7, the V gene TRBV7-8; D remains unclear. CDR3 size: 13 residues. Trimming shortened V by 5 bases and J by 3 bases, and 11 bases separated the two germline ends. Germline V gene lookup returns CDR1 SGHVS and CDR2 FQNEAQ. CDR3 sequence (DNA): TGTGCCAGCAGCGAAGGGTTATTCTACGAGCAGTACGTC. It is translated as CASSEGLFYEQYV.

This clonotype was seen more than once but under ten times. The J gene is TRBJ1-4, the V gene TRBV2, with TRBD1 matching 9 bases. The trim removed 6 bases at V and 8 bases at J, leaving 10 bases unmatched. The CDR3 loop spans 15 amino acids. Germline CDR1 reads SNHLY; CDR2 reads FYNNEI. The DNA for the CDR3 is TGTGCCAGCAGACTCCGGACAGGGGCGAGGGAAAAACTGTTTTTT. Translated: CASRLRTGAREKLFF.

This clonotype was detected a few times. The rearrangement uses TRBV12-5 and TRBJ2-1, with TRBD2 matching 8 bases. Germline V CDR1 and CDR2: LGHNT, FRNRAP. The CDR3 runs to 14 residues. The ends lost 3 bases at V and 6 bases at J; junction bases unmatched: 4. The CDR3 DNA sequence: TGTGCTAGTGGTTTAGCGGGGGAGCGCAATGAGCAGTTCTTC. It specifies CASGLAGERNEQFF.

This chain joins TRBV20-1 and TRBJ2-2, with D possibly matching TRBD2 (6 bases). The CDR3 is 13 residues long. V lost 6 bases and J 5 bases, leaving 13 bases between the germline ends. CDR1 and CDR2 (germline): DFQATT, SNEGSKA (reference sequence). CDR3 sequence reads: CSAPVGGTGELFF. For the CDR3, the DNA is TGCAGTGCCCCCGTGGGGGGTACCGGGGAGCTGTTTTTT.

This chain uses TRBV11-2 with TRBJ1-6; 7 bases are shared with TRBD1. This CDR3 has 15 residues. Per germline, CDR1 SGHAT and CDR2 FQNNGV. V shed 5 bases and J 8 bases; nucleotides not matched to a gene: 9. CDR3: CASSPRTGGYSPLHF. In DNA, the CDR3 is TGTGCCAGCAGCCCGCGGACAGGAGGATATTCACCCCTCCACTTT.

This clonotype was found many times. The chain has TRBV6-1 and TRBJ2-1; 8 positions agree with TRBD1. V trimming: 6 bases; J trimming: 5 bases; junction bases outside the gene matches: 9. Germline V gene sequence: CDR1 MNHNS, CDR2 SASEGT. This CDR3 is built from 15 residues. The CDR3 region has the DNA TGTGCCAGCAGCCTCGACAGGGGTGGAAACAATGAGCAGTTCTTC. It translates to CASSLDRGGNNEQFF.

The chain links TRBV12-3 or TRBV12-4 to TRBJ2-7; D gene ambiguous. The germline V and J ends were trimmed by 2 bases and 2 bases, with 10 bases remaining between them. The CDR3 spans 14 residues. CDR3 sequence reads: CASSLSERPYEQYF. CDR3 DNA sequence: TGTGCCAGCAGTTTATCGGAACGGCCCTACGAGCAGTACTTC.